A single sample is the source of the 17 T cell receptor beta chains below, sequenced in a study of OX40 agonist ivuxolimab in advanced cancers. The data were produced by immunoSEQ multiplex PCR, yet TCRdb's version contains in-frame clones alone and is incomplete. The sample records more than 100,000 clones, just over 90% being singletons. This sample comprised CD4+ or CD8+ T cells sorted from blood, obtained in a trial of the OX40 agonist ivuxolimab. These receptors were obtained from an adult with an advanced solid tumor such as melanoma, head and neck, liver or kidney cancer.

The rearrangement uses TRBV5-1 and TRBJ2-1, with 7 bases lining up with TRBD2. The V gene end was trimmed by 4 bases and the J gene end by 0 bases; junction bases not matched to a gene: 4. The CDR3 is 15 amino acids. Germline CDR1 reads SGHRS; CDR2 reads YFSETQ. In nucleotides, the CDR3 is TGCGCCAGCAGCCAGGGAGGGGCCTCCTACAATGAGCAGTTCTTC. The encoded protein is CASSQGGASYNEQFF.

This chain links TRBV11-2 with TRBJ2-7, with D possibly being TRBD2 (6 bases). The CDR3 extends over 15 amino acids. CDR1 SGHAT and CDR2 FQNNGV come from the germline V gene. The V and J ends lost 6 bases and 0 bases respectively, with 15 bases between them. Here the CDR3 reads CASSFTSSSSYEQYF. The CDR3 coding sequence is TGTGCCAGCAGTTTTACTAGCTCAAGCTCCTACGAGCAGTACTTC.

This clone occurred a few times. The chain uses TRBV28 and TRBJ1-1, with 9 positions matching TRBD1. V was pared by 5 bases and J by 1 base, with 5 bases of the junction left unmatched. Germline CDR1 reads MDHEN; CDR2 reads SYDVKM. The CDR3 extends over 15 amino acids. CDR3 DNA sequence: TGTGCCAGCAGTCCTCGACAGGGGGGGAACACTGAAGCTTTCTTT. Protein: CASSPRQGGNTEAFF.

The chain joins TRBV19 to TRBJ2-6; maybe TRBD2 (5 bases). Germline CDR1 reads LNHDA; CDR2 reads SQIVND (reference sequence). The CDR3 has 14 residues. V lost 3 bases to trimming and J lost 2 bases, with 5 bases between them. CDR3 in amino acids: CASSIGAGANVLTF. The CDR3 DNA reads TGTGCCAGTAGTATCGGGGCTGGGGCCAACGTCCTGACTTTC.

This clone showed up just once. The rearrangement uses TRBV28 and TRBJ2-7; a possible D gene is TRBD1 (6 bases). Between the trimmed V and J ends, which lost 5 bases and 0 bases, there was a span of 14 bases. This CDR3 is built from 15 residues. Germline V CDR1 and CDR2: MDHEN, SYDVKM. The CDR3 region is CASSLQGPLSYEQYF. The CDR3 region has the DNA TGTGCCAGCAGTCTCCAGGGGCCCCTCTCCTACGAGCAGTACTTC.

The J gene is TRBJ1-2, the V gene TRBV28, with D perhaps TRBD1 (5 bases). Trimming removed 4 bases at V and 7 bases at J, with 19 bases between. The CDR3 contains 15 residues. Germline lookup yields CDR1 MDHEN and CDR2 SYDVKM. CDR3 bases: TGTGCCAGCAGTTCCCACGGGGGTCGGACCCTTGGCTACACCTTC. Residues: CASSSHGGRTLGYTF.

The chain uses TRBV9 and TRBJ2-1; no definite D call. CDR1 SGDLS and CDR2 YYNGEE come from the germline V gene. The V end lost 4 bases, the J end lost 1 base, and 12 bases lay between the germline ends. The CDR3 runs 15 residues. CDR3 bases: TGTGCCAGCAGCCCGACTCCTTCATCCTACAATGAGCAGTTCTTC. Amino acid sequence: CASSPTPSSYNEQFF.

The J gene is TRBJ1-1, the V gene TRBV7-9, with unresolved D. V lost 5 bases and J 5 bases, leaving 18 bases between the germline ends. This CDR3 comprises 15 residues. Germline CDR1 is SEHNR and CDR2 is FQNEAQ (reference sequence). CDR3 in DNA: TGTGCCAGCAGCCCCAAGTCCTCGGAAGGGACTGAAGCTTTCTTT. Its translation: CASSPKSSEGTEAFF.

The V call is TRBV7-2, the J call TRBJ2-3; D unresolved. The CDR3 spans 12 residues. Trimming took 4 bases from V and 2 from J, leaving 4 bases between them. Germline V gene lookup returns CDR1 SGHTA and CDR2 FQGNSA. The CDR3 region has the DNA TGTGCCAGCAGCTCCTACACAGATACGCAGTATTTT. Protein sequence: CASSSYTDTQYF.

The chain is built from TRBV5-1 and TRBJ1-2; TRBD1 matches 9 bases. The germline gives CDR1 SGHRS, CDR2 YFSETQ. V lost 4 bases and J lost 2; bases outside the gene matches: 9. The CDR3 consists of 16 residues. The CDR3 reads CASSPQTGQGNYGYTF. CDR3 bases: TGCGCCAGCAGCCCTCAGACGGGACAGGGAAACTATGGCTACACCTTC. Full variable domain (rest looked up from reference TRBV5-1 and TRBJ1-2): KAGVTQTPRYLIKTRGQQVTLSCSPISGHRSVSWYQQTPGQGLQFLFEYFSETQRNKGNFPGRFSGRQFSNSRSEMNVSTLELGDSALYLCASSPQTGQGNYGYTFGSGTRLTVV.

V and J are TRBV29-1 and TRBJ1-1, with D possibly being TRBD1 (6 bases). This CDR3 is 14 amino acids long. CDR1 is SQVTM and CDR2 is ANQGSEA in the germline V gene. V lost 7 bases and J 4 bases, leaving 19 bases between the germline ends. In DNA form, the CDR3 reads TGCAGCGGGAGGGGGGTCAGCGGGAGCACTGAAGCTTTCTTT. Translated, it gives CSGRGVSGSTEAFF. Complete variable domain (other parts from reference TRBV29-1 and TRBJ1-1): SAVISQKPSRDICQRGTSLTIQCQVDSQVTMMFWYRQQPGQSLTLIATANQGSEATYESGFVIDKFPISRPNLTFSTLTVSNMSPEDSSIYLCSGRGVSGSTEAFFGQGTRLTVV.

The V and J genes are TRBV9 and TRBJ2-5, with 10 bases that match TRBD2. The V and J ends lost 0 bases and 2 bases, in that order; junction bases with no gene match: 4. The CDR3 runs 16 residues. Germline V gene sequence: CDR1 SGDLS, CDR2 YYNGEE. As DNA, the CDR3 is TGTGCCAGCAGCGTAGCAGGACTAGCGGAGCAAGAGACCCAGTACTTC. This translates into CASSVAGLAEQETQYF.

The J gene is TRBJ2-7, the V gene TRBV19, with D possibly matching TRBD1 (6 bases). CDR3 length equals 15 residues. Per the germline V gene, CDR1 is LNHDA and CDR2 is SQIVND (reference sequence). The ends were cut back, 3 bases at V and 2 bases at J, with 14 bases in the middle. The CDR3 coding sequence is TGTGCCAGTAGTATTAGACGGGACACCACCTACGAGCAGTACTTC. Its translation: CASSIRRDTTYEQYF.

V is TRBV5-6 and J is TRBJ2-5, with 7 bases matching TRBD1. The ends lost 1 base at V and 3 bases at J; junction bases unmatched: 3. This CDR3 region has 14 residues. CDR1 and CDR2 (germline): SGHDT, YYEEEE. The CDR3 DNA reads TGTGCCAGCAGCTTGCTTGGGACAGAAGAGACCCAGTACTTC. The encoded protein is CASSLLGTEETQYF.

The CDR3 reads CASLPQSFNYGYTF. The DNA for the CDR3 is TGTGCCAGCCTCCCCCAGTCCTTTAACTATGGCTACACCTTC. The chain links TRBV7-2 to TRBJ1-2; D call uncertain. Germline V gene data show CDR1 as SGHTA and CDR2 as FQGNSA. The CDR3 covers 14 residues. Trimming stripped 8 bases from V and 1 base from J, with 14 bases between. The full variable domain, completed using reference TRBV7-2 and TRBJ1-2, is GAGVSQSPSNKVTEKGKDVELRCDPISGHTALYWYRQSLGQGLEFLIYFQGNSAPDKSGLPSDRFSAERTGGSVSTLTIQRTQQEDSAVYLCASLPQSFNYGYTFGSGTRLTVV.

The chain combines TRBV6-6 with TRBJ1-2, with 8 bases fitting TRBD1. Germline-derived CDR1 and CDR2 are MNHNY and SVGAGI (reference sequence). The CDR3 is 16 amino acids. J lost 7 bases, V lost 2 bases, and 12 bases had no gene match. CDR3 sequence: CASSYDPRQGQGGYTF. The CDR3 DNA reads TGTGCCAGCAGTTACGATCCGAGACAGGGGCAAGGTGGCTACACCTTC.

The chain employs TRBV7-6 and TRBJ1-5; D unclear. V was pared by 4 bases and J by 5 bases, with 9 bases between. The CDR3 has 13 amino acids. Germline V gene sequence: CDR1 SGHVS, CDR2 FNYEAQ. CDR3 amino acids: CASSSETDQPQHF. CDR3 nucleotide sequence: TGTGCCAGCAGCTCTGAGACGGATCAGCCCCAGCATTTT.